Presented here are 9 T cell receptor beta chains from one specimen sequenced in a study of T cell repertoires in cytomegalovirus infection. One entry per CDR3 protein results from TCRdb running MiXCR on the reads. There are around 320,000 distinct CDR3 sequences in the sample; more than 8% occur only once, and over 3.5% lies in the top ten. What was sequenced was PBMCs. Receptor source: a human donor in good health (CMV status not recorded). Some clones in this sample may be carry-over from other donors' samples.

This clonotype appeared a few times. V gene TRBV24-1 combines with J gene TRBJ2-2; D not resolved. V lost 5 bases and J lost 6, with 6 bases in between. CDR1 is KGHDR, CDR2 SFDVKD, per germline. CDR3 length: 12 residues. CDR3 bases: TGTGCCACCAGTGCCCCCCCCGGGGAGCTGTTTTTT. Amino acid sequence: CATSAPPGELFF.

This clonotype was recorded a few times. CDR3 sequence: CASSQVWSYLYEQYF. CDR3 nucleotide sequence: TGTGCCAGCAGCCAAGTTTGGTCCTACCTCTACGAGCAGTACTTC. This chain links TRBV4-2 with TRBJ2-7; no definite D call. Germline values: CDR1 LGHNA, CDR2 YNFKEQ. Trimming pared 1 base from V and 3 bases from J, leaving 13 bases between. The CDR3 spans 15 residues.

A few counts support this clonotype. The genes are TRBV7-2 and TRBJ2-4; 15 positions match TRBD2. Per the germline V gene, CDR1 is SGHTA and CDR2 is FQGNSA. Trimming took 1 base from V and 1 from J; bases not matched to a gene: 5. CDR3 length: 19 amino acids. The CDR3 region is CASSLVGLAGGQAKNIQYF. The CDR3, as DNA: TGTGCCAGCAGCTTAGTTGGACTAGCGGGGGGGCAGGCCAAAAACATTCAGTACTTC.

This clonotype has a count of ten or more. The chain combines TRBV7-2 with TRBJ2-7; 9 bases fit TRBD1. CDR1 is SGHTA and CDR2 is FQGNSA in the germline V gene. The trim removed 1 base at V and 7 bases at J, leaving 11 bases unmatched. The length of the CDR3 is 16 residues. CDR3 sequence reads: CASSLGGRQGGGEQYF. The CDR3 DNA follows: TGTGCCAGCAGCTTAGGCGGGAGACAGGGGGGAGGTGAGCAGTACTTC.

This clonotype showed up just once. The rearrangement links TRBV20-1 to TRBJ2-2; 8 bases agree with TRBD1. V lost 8 bases to trimming and J lost 0 bases; unmatched junction nucleotides: 8. The CDR3 runs 15 residues. Germline CDR1 reads DFQATT; CDR2 reads SNEGSKA (reference sequence). The CDR3 DNA sequence: TGCAGTACTACAGGGGGGAAAGCGAACACCGGGGAGCTGTTTTTT. This sequence encodes CSTTGGKANTGELFF.

This clonotype was found many times. This rearrangement joins TRBV9 to TRBJ2-3; the match to TRBD2 covers 8 bases. Germline V gives CDR1 SGDLS, CDR2 YYNGEE. The ends lost 3 bases at V and 0 bases at J; junction bases unmatched: 12. This CDR3 region has 18 residues. CDR3 DNA: TGTGCCAGCAGCGAAGCAACGGGAGGGCCCCATAGCACAGATACGCAGTATTTT. Amino acids: CASSEATGGPHSTDTQYF.

This clonotype was seen a few times. The rearrangement joins TRBV6-5 to TRBJ1-2; D remains ambiguous. Per germline, CDR1 MNHEY and CDR2 SVGAGI. V gave up 5 bases and J gave up 4 bases, with 14 bases separating them. This CDR3 is 14 amino acids long. The CDR3, as DNA: TGTGCCAGCAGTCGTAAACCCCCAGGCTATGGCTACACCTTC. Encoded protein: CASSRKPPGYGYTF.

CDR3 protein: CASSLDRGFRGYTF. The CDR3 region has the DNA TGTGCCAGCAGTTTAGACAGGGGATTTCGTGGCTACACCTTC. The rearrangement links TRBV27 to TRBJ1-2, with 8 nucleotides matching TRBD1. The CDR3 has 14 amino acids. Unmatched junction bases numbered 6, after V lost 2 bases and J lost 7 bases. Germline V gene sequence: CDR1 MNHEY, CDR2 SMNVEV (reference sequence).

This clonotype was seen ten or more times. The rearrangement uses TRBV19 and TRBJ1-5, with a tentative D call TRBD1 (6 bases). This CDR3 is built from 14 residues. Germline V lookup: CDR1 LNHDA, CDR2 SQIVND (reference sequence). The V end lost 6 bases, the J end lost 0 bases, and 9 bases lay between the germline ends. CDR3 protein: CASRKQGSNQPQHF. Written as DNA, the CDR3 is TGTGCCAGTAGGAAACAGGGTAGCAATCAGCCCCAGCATTTT.